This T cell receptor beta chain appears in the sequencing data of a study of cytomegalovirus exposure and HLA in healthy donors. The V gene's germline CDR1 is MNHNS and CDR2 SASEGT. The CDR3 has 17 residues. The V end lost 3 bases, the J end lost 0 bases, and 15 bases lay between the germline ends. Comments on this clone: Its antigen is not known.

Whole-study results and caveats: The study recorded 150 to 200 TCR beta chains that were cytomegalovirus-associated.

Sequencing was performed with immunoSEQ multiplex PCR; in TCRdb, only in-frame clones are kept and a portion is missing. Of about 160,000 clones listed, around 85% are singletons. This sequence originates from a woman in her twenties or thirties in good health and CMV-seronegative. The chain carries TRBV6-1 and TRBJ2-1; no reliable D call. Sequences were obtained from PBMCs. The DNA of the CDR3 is TGTGCCAGCAGTGACAGAAGCGACTCCTTCTCCTACAATGAGCAGTTCTTC. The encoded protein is CASSDRSDSFSYNEQFF.